This T cell receptor beta chain derives from a study of T-cell memory formation after mild COVID-19. Study overall: Largely, the TCR clusters proved donor specific. The study's findings and limits: CM and EM subsets held most contracting CD4+ clones; EMRA held CD8+ ones. Certain responding clones were present in pre-infection memory, suggesting participation of cross-reactive memory.

Germline CDR1 MGHRA, CDR2 YSYEKL. The CDR3 extends over 17 amino acids. V lost 3 bases to trimming and J lost 3 bases, with 20 bases between them. TCRdb ran MiXCR on the 5' RACE reads and lists one entry per CDR3 protein. The sample lists approximately 290,000 distinct CDR3 sequences; roughly 21% were seen once. As for this clonotype: Its matching antigen is unknown.

The sequence was obtained from a man between 18 and 35 years old who had mild COVID-19 (a few samples of this study predate the infection). Cell type and time point are not known. The sequenced sample consisted of PBMCs or a T cell subset sorted from them (not recorded which). The chain carries TRBV4-1 and TRBJ1-2, with D uncertain. The DNA for the CDR3 is TGCGCCAGCAGCCACAACCCCTTCCCCGGTGAATACTATGGCTACACCTTC. Its protein is CASSHNPFPGEYYGYTF.